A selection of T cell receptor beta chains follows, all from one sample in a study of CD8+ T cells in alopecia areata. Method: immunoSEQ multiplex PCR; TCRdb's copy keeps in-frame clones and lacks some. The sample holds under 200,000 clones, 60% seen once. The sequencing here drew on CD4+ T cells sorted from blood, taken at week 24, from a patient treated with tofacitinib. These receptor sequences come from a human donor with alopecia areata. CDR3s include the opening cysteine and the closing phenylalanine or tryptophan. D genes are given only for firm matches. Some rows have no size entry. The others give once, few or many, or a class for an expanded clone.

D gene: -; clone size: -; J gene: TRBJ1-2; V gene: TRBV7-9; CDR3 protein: CASSSASRTDGYTF; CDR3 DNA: TGTGCCAGCAGCTCCGCCTCTCGGACAGACGGCTACACCTTC
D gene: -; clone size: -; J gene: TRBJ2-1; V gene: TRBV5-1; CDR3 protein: CASSPAGPTYNEQFF; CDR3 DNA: TGCGCCAGCAGCCCTGCCGGGCCTACCTACAATGAGCAGTTCTTC
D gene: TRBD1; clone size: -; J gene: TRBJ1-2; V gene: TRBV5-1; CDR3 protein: CASSLEGQGIGYTF; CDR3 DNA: TGCGCCAGCAGCTTGGAGGGACAGGGGATTGGCTACACCTTC
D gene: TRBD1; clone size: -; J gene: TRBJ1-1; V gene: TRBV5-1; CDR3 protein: CASWTGTQGVEAFF; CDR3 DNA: TGCGCCAGCTGGACCGGGACACAGGGGGTAGAAGCTTTCTTT
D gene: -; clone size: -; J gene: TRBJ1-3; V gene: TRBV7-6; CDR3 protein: CASSTNTVDSGNTIYF; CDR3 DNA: TGTGCCAGCAGCACAAACACAGTTGACTCTGGAAACACCATATATTTT
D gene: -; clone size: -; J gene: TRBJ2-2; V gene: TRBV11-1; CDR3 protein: CASSLAHWTGELFF; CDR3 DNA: TGTGCCAGCAGCTTAGCGCATTGGACCGGGGAGCTGTTTTTT
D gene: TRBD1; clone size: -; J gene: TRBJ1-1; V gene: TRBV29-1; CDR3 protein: CSVEVAGGHPEAFF; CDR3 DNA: TGCAGCGTTGAGGTGGCAGGGGGCCATCCTGAAGCTTTCTTT
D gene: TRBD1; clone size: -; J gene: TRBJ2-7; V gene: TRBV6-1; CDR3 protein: CASSGLRQGNEQYF; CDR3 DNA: TGTGCCAGCAGTGGTCTTCGACAGGGGAACGAGCAGTACTTC
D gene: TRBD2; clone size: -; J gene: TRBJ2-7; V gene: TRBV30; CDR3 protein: CAGNKPGRAHYEQYF; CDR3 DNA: TGTGCCGGAAATAAACCAGGGAGGGCACACTACGAGCAGTACTTC
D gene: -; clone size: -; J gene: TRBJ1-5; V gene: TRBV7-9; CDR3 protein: CASSPENKHQHF; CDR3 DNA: TGTGCCAGCAGCCCTGAGAACAAACACCAGCATTTT
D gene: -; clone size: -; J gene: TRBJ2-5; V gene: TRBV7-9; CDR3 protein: CASTLNREETQYF; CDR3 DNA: TGTGCCAGCACCCTCAACAGGGAAGAGACCCAGTACTTC
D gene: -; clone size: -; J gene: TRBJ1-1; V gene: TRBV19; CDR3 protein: CASSPGFEAFF; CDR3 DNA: TGTGCCAGTAGCCCAGGGTTTGAAGCTTTCTTT
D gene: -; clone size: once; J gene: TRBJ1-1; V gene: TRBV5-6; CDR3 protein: CASSLGPSWDTEAFF; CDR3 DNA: TGTGCCAGCAGCTTGGGACCGAGTTGGGACACTGAAGCTTTCTTT
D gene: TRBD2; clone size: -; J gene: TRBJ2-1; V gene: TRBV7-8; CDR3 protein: CASSLVVLAGQFF; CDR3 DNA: TGTGCCAGCAGCTTAGTTGTCTTAGCGGGGCAGTTCTTC
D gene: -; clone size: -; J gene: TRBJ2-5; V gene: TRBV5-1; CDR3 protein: CASSLAGPPIQETQYF; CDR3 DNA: TGCGCCAGCAGCTTGGCAGGGCCACCGATTCAAGAGACCCAGTACTTC
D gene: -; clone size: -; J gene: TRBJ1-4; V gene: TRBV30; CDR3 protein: CAWRESRLATNEKLFF; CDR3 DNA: TGTGCCTGGAGGGAAAGTCGACTTGCAACTAATGAAAAACTGTTTTTT